The present T cell receptor (beta chain) was sequenced within a study of blood T cell repertoires in COVID-19. Study-wide background: Collection of acute and convalescent COVID-19 samples took place in the United States, Italy and Spain. Sources were T cells, B-cell-depleted T cells, or PBMCs; the material itself was cDNA or gDNA.

Original handling: From reference gene primer amplification, estimates of nucleated cell counts were derived. The protocol was immunoSEQ multiplex PCR, while the TCRdb copy is restricted to in-frame clones and leaves out a portion. The V and J calls and clone size are taken from that table; D and trimming were inferred from the DNA. The sample lists 150,000 to 200,000 clones, about 83% occurring once. The germline V and J ends were trimmed by 8 bases and 3 bases, with 22 bases remaining between them. The V gene's germline CDR1 is SGHVS and CDR2 FQNEAQ. There are 17 residues in the CDR3. The source material was peripheral blood. This receptor was taken from a human donor in a cohort sampled during active COVID-19. This rearrangement joins TRBV7-8 to TRBJ2-2, with D possibly being TRBD2 (5 bases). The chain's CDR3 is CASRKRGLVSDTGELFF. The DNA for the CDR3 is TGTGCCAGCCGTAAACGGGGTTTAGTCTCAGACACCGGGGAGCTGTTTTTT.